This TCR beta chain is drawn from a study of blood T cell repertoires in COVID-19. About the research overall: COVID-19 samples, acute and convalescent, were from the United States, Italy and Spain. T cells, B-cell-depleted T cells, or PBMCs provided the cDNA or gDNA that served as material.

V lost 0 bases and J lost 8, with 17 bases in between. The CDR3 spans 16 residues. Germline values: CDR1 LGHDT, CDR2 YNNKEL (reference sequence). Seattle patient enrollment occurred during active infection, with longitudinal follow-up thereafter. Authors' methods: How many nucleated cells were present was estimated from reference gene primer amplification. Clones were sequenced by immunoSEQ multiplex PCR, and TCRdb holds only the in-frame ones, with some missing. That table furnishes V, J and clone size, whereas the DNA furnished D and trimming. The table includes about 250,000 clones, roughly 83% detected once.

V usage is TRBV3-1 (or the pseudogene TRBV3-2) and J usage is TRBJ2-1, with D hard to call. Material for sequencing was peripheral blood. The TCR was taken from an elderly woman with COVID-19, enrolled during active disease. This chain's CDR3 is CASSQDLLLCIHEQFF. Written as DNA, the CDR3 is TGTGCCAGCAGCCAAGATCTTCTCTTGTGTATCCATGAGCAGTTCTTC.